This TCR beta chain was recorded in a study of regulatory T cells in long-lasting Graves disease. The time point is: newly diagnosed GD, antithyroid drugs for less than 3 months. Isolated PBMC RNA provided the starting material for the TCR library. Note on this clonotype: Its antigen is not known.

The CDR3 loop spans 14 amino acids. Per germline, CDR1 LNHDA and CDR2 SQIVND (reference sequence). The germline V and J ends were trimmed by 9 bases and 3 bases, with 18 bases remaining between them. HTBI primers from iRepertoire and Arm-PCR of CDR3 regions yielded the TCR beta libraries. TCRdb reprocessed the multiplex PCR reads with MiXCR, giving one entry per CDR3 protein. Of around 480,000 distinct CDR3 sequences listed, about 16% were seen once; the top ten hold around 25%. Whole-study results and caveats: Persistent Graves' disease cases displayed lower TCR diversity than newly diagnosed ones. Researchers examined only peripheral blood and not thyroid tissue. A greater number of public clonotypes (around 3,000) was shared by persistent patients than by new patients (roughly 930).

These sequences were also reported in another study, on T cells in Graves' hyperthyroidism and ophthalmopathy.

The receptor was isolated from a woman aged 35-65 years with Graves disease. The chain links TRBV19 to TRBJ2-7; a weak D match, TRBD1 (7 bases). Sequencing used peripheral blood mononuclear cells (PBMCs), obtained at new diagnosis, from a patient treated with antithyroid drugs. CDR3 sequence reads: CASHSAGGSYEQYF. The CDR3 region has the DNA TGTGCCAGCCACTCAGCAGGGGGGAGCTACGAGCAGTACTTC.